Below are 14 T cell receptor beta chains sequenced from a single sample in a study of T cell repertoires in cytomegalovirus infection. TCRdb redid the calling of the reads with MiXCR, one entry per CDR3 protein. Seen here are 830,000 or so distinct CDR3 sequences, about 33% observed once, and the top ten hold 9.5% to 15%. No antigen is known for these receptors. The input for sequencing was cultured CD8+ T cells from PBMCs, taken from culture after CMV antigen stimulation. The receptors were gathered from a human donor in good health (CMV status not recorded). Some clones in this sample may be carry-over from other donors' samples.

The chain recombines TRBV12-3 or TRBV12-4 with TRBJ2-1; D possibly corresponds to TRBD1 (6 bases). V dropped 8 bases and J dropped 14 bases, with 19 bases sitting between them. The CDR3 totals 12 residues. Written as DNA, the CDR3 is TGTGCCAGCTTCCAAGAGGGACAAGACAAGTTCTTC. Translated: CASFQEGQDKFF.

This clonotype appeared a few times. The DNA of the CDR3 is TGCGCCAGCAGCCAAGATGAGTCAGGAGACACAGATACGCAGTATTTT. Protein sequence: CASSQDESGDTDTQYF. This chain joins TRBV4-1 and TRBJ2-3; no reliable D call. V was clipped by 0 bases and J by 2 bases, with 12 bases between them. Germline CDR1 MGHRA, CDR2 YSYEKL. This CDR3 spans 16 amino acids.

The CDR3 sequence is CASSATGGAGTEAFF. As DNA, the CDR3 is TGTGCCAGCAGTGCCACAGGGGGCGCGGGAACTGAAGCTTTCTTT. This chain connects TRBV6-5 to TRBJ1-1; 9 bases line up with TRBD1. V lost 5 bases, J lost 5 bases, and 9 bases stayed unmatched. Germline loops: CDR1 MNHEY, CDR2 SVGAGI. The CDR3 has 15 amino acids.

The chain employs TRBV29-1 and TRBJ2-5; 8 positions match TRBD2. This CDR3 is 14 amino acids long. V gave up 7 bases and J gave up 5 bases; unmatched junction bases: 12. Germline-derived CDR1 and CDR2 are SQVTM and ANQGSEA. In nucleotides, the CDR3 is TGCAGCGCGGGCGGGGGGACCCCGTGGGAGACCCAGTACTTC. Protein sequence: CSAGGGTPWETQYF.

This clonotype has just a few counts. In DNA form, the CDR3 reads TGTGCCAGCGTAACCGGACAGGCGAGCTCCTACGAGCAGTACTTC. Translating it yields CASVTGQASSYEQYF. The chain couples TRBV12-3 or TRBV12-4 to TRBJ2-7, with 7 bases aligning to TRBD1. The V gene end was trimmed by 8 bases and the J gene end by 0 bases; junction bases not matched to a gene: 10. The CDR3 sequence is 15 residues long.

This clonotype was detected a few times. The chain couples TRBV12-3 or TRBV12-4 to TRBJ2-3, with D tentatively TRBD2 (5 bases). Trimming cost V 8 bases and J 1 base, with 16 bases left between them. The CDR3 is 15 amino acids. CDR3 sequence (DNA): TGTGCCAGCTGCCCGCTCGGGGATTGCACAGATACGCAGTATTTT. Residues: CASCPLGDCTDTQYF.

This clonotype was detected only a few times. This chain joins TRBV7-9 and TRBJ2-5; TRBD1 agrees at 10 bases. This CDR3 contains 15 residues. The ends lost 6 bases at V and 2 bases at J; junction bases unmatched: 6. Germline values: CDR1 SEHNR, CDR2 FQNEAQ (reference sequence). CDR3 nucleotide sequence: TGTGCCAGCAGGTGGAGGACAGGGGGGCAAGAGACCCAGTACTTC. Protein product: CASRWRTGGQETQYF.

This chain connects TRBV4-1 to TRBJ2-3; D might be TRBD2 (5 bases). With 0 bases removed from V and 0 bases from J, the gap between germline ends came to 7 bases. Germline assignment: CDR1 MGHRA and CDR2 YSYEKL. There are 15 residues in the CDR3. The CDR3: CASSQETGSTDTQYF. The CDR3 DNA reads as TGCGCCAGCAGCCAAGAGACGGGGAGCACAGATACGCAGTATTTT.

This clonotype has ten or more counts. The genes are TRBV7-2 and TRBJ2-3; possibly TRBD2 for D (6 bases). The CDR3 covers 15 residues. V was clipped by 1 base and J by 2 bases, with 10 bases between them. The germline V gene has CDR1 SGHTA and CDR2 FQGNSA. The CDR3 loop is CASSLGTTITDTQYF. The DNA of the CDR3 is TGTGCCAGCAGCTTAGGGACTACGATCACAGATACGCAGTATTTT.

The rearrangement joins TRBV15 to TRBJ2-1; 7 nucleotides agree with TRBD1. The V and J ends lost 0 bases and 2 bases, in that order; junction bases with no gene match: 7. This CDR3 spans 17 amino acids. Looked up from germline, CDR1 is LNHNV and CDR2 is YYDKDF (reference sequence). CDR3 region: CATSRDSRTGAYNEQFF. The CDR3, as DNA: TGTGCCACCAGCAGAGACTCCCGGACAGGAGCCTACAATGAGCAGTTCTTC.

The rearrangement links TRBV7-9 to TRBJ2-1; D uncertain. Trimming removed 4 bases from V and 3 bases from J, with 13 bases in between. CDR1 and CDR2 from the germline V gene are SEHNR and FQNEAQ (reference sequence). The CDR3 length is 15 residues. CDR3 nucleotides: TGTGCCAGCAGCTCAACAGTGGGATTCTACAATGAGCAGTTCTTC. Translated, it gives CASSSTVGFYNEQFF.

The J gene is TRBJ1-3, the V gene TRBV6-6; 7 positions match TRBD1. CDR1 MNHNY and CDR2 SVGAGI come from the germline V gene (reference sequence). This CDR3 has 15 amino acids. V gave up 10 bases and J gave up 4 bases; unmatched junction bases: 13. The CDR3 protein is CATRDDREPGNTIYF. The CDR3 DNA follows: TGTGCCACCCGTGATGACAGGGAGCCCGGAAACACCATATATTTT.

This rearrangement joins TRBV7-9 to TRBJ2-7, with a possible D match to TRBD1 (6 bases). Germline V lookup: CDR1 SEHNR, CDR2 FQNEAQ (reference sequence). The CDR3 contains 17 residues. The germline V and J ends were trimmed by 1 base and 3 bases, with 19 bases remaining between them. The CDR3 DNA follows: TGTGCCAGCAGCTTAGACCCCCGCAGGGGACCCCACTACGAGCAGTACGTC. Translation: CASSLDPRRGPHYEQYV.

This clonotype was seen many times. The V and J genes are TRBV6-1 and TRBJ1-2, with D maybe TRBD1 (5 bases). V was shortened by 2 bases and J by 3 bases, with 10 bases between the two germline ends. The CDR3 is 14 amino acids. Germline assignment: CDR1 MNHNS and CDR2 SASEGT. The CDR3 loop reads CASSEIRGDYGYTF. The CDR3 DNA is TGTGCCAGCAGTGAAATCCGGGGGGACTATGGCTACACCTTC.